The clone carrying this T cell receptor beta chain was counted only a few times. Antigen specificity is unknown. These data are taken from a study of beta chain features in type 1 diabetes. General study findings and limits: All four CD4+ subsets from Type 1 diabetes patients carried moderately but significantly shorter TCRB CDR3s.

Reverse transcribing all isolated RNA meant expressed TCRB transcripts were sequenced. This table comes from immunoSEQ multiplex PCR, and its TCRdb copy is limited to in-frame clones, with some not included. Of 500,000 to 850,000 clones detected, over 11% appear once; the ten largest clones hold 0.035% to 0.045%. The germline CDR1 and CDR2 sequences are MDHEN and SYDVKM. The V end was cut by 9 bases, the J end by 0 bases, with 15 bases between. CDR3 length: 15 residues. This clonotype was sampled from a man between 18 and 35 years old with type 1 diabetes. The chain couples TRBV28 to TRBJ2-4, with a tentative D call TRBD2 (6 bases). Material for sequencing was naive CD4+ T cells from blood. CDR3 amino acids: CASISGGAAKNIQYF. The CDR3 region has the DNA TGTGCCAGTATTTCTGGAGGGGCAGCCAAAAACATTCAGTACTTC.